This T cell receptor beta chain was documented in a study of T cells expressing NK-cell markers. At the level of the study: It was from sorted CD3+CD56+NKG2C+, CD3+CD56+NKG2C- and CD3+CD56-NKG2C+ T cells that TCR beta repertoires came.

Regarding the study as a whole: In several donors, dominant NKG2C+ clonotypes were roughly 1.0-7.0% of CD8+ T cells.

Comment on this clonotype: The antigen is not known.

The CDR3 covers 15 residues. From germline, CDR1 is MGHRA and CDR2 YSYEKL. Researchers built TCR beta cDNA using 5'RACE template switching with UMIs. TCRdb re-called the 5' RACE reads and shows each CDR3 protein once, DNA omitted. This repertoire includes roughly 160,000 distinct CDR3 sequences. This receptor was obtained from a man between 18 and 69 years old in good health. The sequencing sample was made of blood T cells: a sorted CD56 or NKG2C T cell subset, CD4+ or CD8+ T cells, or bulk PBMC T cells (not recorded which). This sequence joins TRBV4-1 and TRBJ1-1. This CDR3 reads CASSQGRTMNTEAFF.